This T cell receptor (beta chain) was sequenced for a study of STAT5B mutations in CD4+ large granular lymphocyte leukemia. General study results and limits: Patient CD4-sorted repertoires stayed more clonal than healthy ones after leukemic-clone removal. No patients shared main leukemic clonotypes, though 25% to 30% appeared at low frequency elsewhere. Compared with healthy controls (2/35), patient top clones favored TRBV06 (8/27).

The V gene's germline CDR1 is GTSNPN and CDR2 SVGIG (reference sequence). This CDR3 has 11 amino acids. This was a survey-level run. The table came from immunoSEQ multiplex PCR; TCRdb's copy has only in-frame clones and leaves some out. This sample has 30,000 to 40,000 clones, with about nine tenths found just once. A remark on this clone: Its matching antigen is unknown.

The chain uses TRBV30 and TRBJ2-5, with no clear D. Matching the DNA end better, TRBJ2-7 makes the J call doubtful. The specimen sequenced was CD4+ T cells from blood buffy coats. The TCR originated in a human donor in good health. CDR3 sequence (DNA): TGTGCCTGGGGCCTGGGCTACGAGCAGTACTTC. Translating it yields CAWGLGYEQYF.